This is a list of T cell receptor beta chains from one sample in a study of cytomegalovirus exposure and HLA in healthy donors. The assay was immunoSEQ multiplex PCR, and TCRdb's table has in-frame clones only and misses some. The table includes 200,000 to 300,000 clones, around 87% detected once. Source material: PBMCs. The receptors shown here come from a woman aged 25 to 45 in good health and CMV-seropositive. The CDR3 runs from the conserved cysteine through the conserved F or W. D genes are given only for firm matches. Some rows have no size entry. The others give once, few or many, or a class for an expanded clone.

D: NA
J: TRBJ2-2
size: once
V: TRBV5-1
DNA: TGCGCCAGCAGCATTTCTAGCCTCCTGAACACCGGGGAGCTGTTTTTT
CDR3: CASSISSLLNTGELFF

D: TRBD2
J: TRBJ2-3
size: NA
V: TRBV27
DNA: TGTGCCAGCAGTTTAATTAGCGGGAGGGCATTCACAGATACGCAGTATTTT
CDR3: CASSLISGRAFTDTQYF

D: NA
J: TRBJ2-3
size: NA
V: TRBV5-1
DNA: TGCGCCAGCAGCTTGTCCCCAACTAGCACAGATACGCAGTATTTT
CDR3: CASSLSPTSTDTQYF

D: NA
J: TRBJ1-1
size: NA
V: TRBV11-2
DNA: TGTGCCAGCAGCTTTGAGGGCATCACTGAAGCTTTCTTT
CDR3: CASSFEGITEAFF

D: TRBD1
J: TRBJ1-3
size: NA
V: TRBV6-1
DNA: TGTGCCAGCAGTGAAGGGACAGGGGAGGAACCTGGAAACACCATATATTTT
CDR3: CASSEGTGEEPGNTIYF

D: TRBD1
J: TRBJ1-2
size: NA
V: TRBV9
DNA: TGTGCCAGCAGCTTAATAGTACAGGGGATACATGGCTACACCTTC
CDR3: CASSLIVQGIHGYTF

D: TRBD1
J: TRBJ2-7
size: NA
V: TRBV19
DNA: TGTGCCAGTAGTAAAGGACAGGGGGCAAGTTACGAGCAGTACTTC
CDR3: CASSKGQGASYEQYF

D: NA
J: TRBJ1-5
size: NA
V: TRBV11-2
DNA: TGTGCCAGCAGCTTCGAAGGAGCCAGCAATCAGCCCCAGCATTTT
CDR3: CASSFEGASNQPQHF

D: TRBD1
J: TRBJ2-5
size: NA
V: TRBV10-3
DNA: TGTGCCATCAGTGAAAGGGACAGAGCTGGCGGAAAGACCCAGTACTTC
CDR3: CAISERDRAGGKTQYF

D: NA
J: TRBJ2-7
size: NA
V: TRBV9
DNA: TGTGCCAGCAGCGTAGGTACGTCCCTAGCCTACGAGCAGTACTTC
CDR3: CASSVGTSLAYEQYF

D: TRBD1
J: TRBJ2-5
size: NA
V: TRBV7-9
DNA: TGTGCCAGCAGCACTTCCGGGACAGGGAAAAAAGAGACCCAGTACTTC
CDR3: CASSTSGTGKKETQYF

D: NA
J: TRBJ1-3
size: NA
V: TRBV28
DNA: TGTGCCAGCAGTGGGCCAGTCTCTGGAAACACCATATATTTT
CDR3: CASSGPVSGNTIYF

D: TRBD2
J: TRBJ2-1
size: once
V: TRBV5-6
DNA: TGTGCCAGCAGCTTGGCTTGGGGGGAGGGGCTACCCAATGAGCAGTTCTTC
CDR3: CASSLAWGEGLPNEQFF

D: NA
J: TRBJ1-3
size: NA
V: TRBV6-5
DNA: TGTGCCAGCGGTGAGGTCTCTGGAAACACCATATATTTT
CDR3: CASGEVSGNTIYF

D: TRBD1
J: TRBJ1-3
size: NA
V: TRBV30
DNA: TGTGCCTGGGGCCGGGACAGAGCAGGAAACACCATATATTTT
CDR3: CAWGRDRAGNTIYF

D: NA
J: TRBJ2-1
size: NA
V: TRBV19
DNA: TGTGCCAGTAGTCGGGGGGGGACAGTTTCCTACAATGAGCAGTTCTTC
CDR3: CASSRGGTVSYNEQFF

D: NA
J: TRBJ2-1
size: NA
V: TRBV5-1
DNA: TGCGCCAGCACCCAAACATACTCCTACAATGAGCAGTTCTTC
CDR3: CASTQTYSYNEQFF

D: NA
J: TRBJ2-7
size: NA
V: TRBV7-9
DNA: TGTGCCAGCAGCTTCTCGAGCGGTTTACTCTACGAGCAGTACTTC
CDR3: CASSFSSGLLYEQYF

D: TRBD1
J: TRBJ2-5
size: NA
V: TRBV4-1
DNA: TGCGCCAGCAGCCAGGCGACAGGGCCGGAGACCCAGTACTTC
CDR3: CASSQATGPETQYF

D: NA
J: TRBJ1-1
size: NA
V: TRBV4-1
DNA: TGCGCCAGCAGCCAAGGGATTACGGGCACTGAAGCTTTCTTT
CDR3: CASSQGITGTEAFF

D: NA
J: TRBJ2-2
size: NA
V: TRBV27
DNA: TGTGCCAGCAGTTCCCGGGACTTGAACACCGGGGAGCTGTTTTTT
CDR3: CASSSRDLNTGELFF

D: NA
J: TRBJ1-1
size: NA
V: TRBV2
DNA: TGTGCCAGCAGCTTAAACACTGAAGCTTTCTTT
CDR3: CASSLNTEAFF

D: TRBD2
J: TRBJ2-7
size: NA
V: TRBV5-4
DNA: TGTGCCAGCAGCCCGGCGGGAGACCTCTCCTACGAGCAGTACTTC
CDR3: CASSPAGDLSYEQYF

D: TRBD1
J: TRBJ2-3
size: NA
V: TRBV7-9
DNA: TGTGCCAGCAGCTATACCGGGACAGGCGGAAGCACAGATACGCAGTATTTT
CDR3: CASSYTGTGGSTDTQYF

D: TRBD2
J: TRBJ2-1
size: NA
V: TRBV6-1
DNA: TGTGCCAGCAGTGAAGCCGGGACTAGCGGTTACAATGAGCAGTTCTTC
CDR3: CASSEAGTSGYNEQFF

D: TRBD1
J: TRBJ1-1
size: NA
V: TRBV7-3
DNA: TGTGCCAGAAGACAGGGAGGTTCTGAAGCTTTCTTT
CDR3: CARRQGGSEAFF

D: NA
J: TRBJ1-1
size: once
V: TRBV2
DNA: TGTGCCAGCCAGATGGCAATGAACACTGAAGCTTTCTTT
CDR3: CASQMAMNTEAFF

D: TRBD1
J: TRBJ1-4
size: NA
V: TRBV6-6
DNA: TGTGCCAGCCGGACAGGATGGATCGCAACTAATGAAAAACTGTTTTTT
CDR3: CASRTGWIATNEKLFF

D: NA
J: TRBJ1-1
size: NA
V: TRBV6-5
DNA: TGTGCCAGCCGGAGGAACACTGAAGCTTTCTTT
CDR3: CASRRNTEAFF

D: NA
J: TRBJ2-7
size: NA
V: TRBV11-2
DNA: TGTGCCAGCAGCTTAGGTGGGGCCGGGGGCTCCTACGAGCAGTACTTC
CDR3: CASSLGGAGGSYEQYF

D: TRBD1
J: TRBJ2-6
size: NA
V: TRBV27
DNA: TGTGCCAGCGCTCGGAGGGACAGGGTCGGGGCCAACGTCCTGACTTTC
CDR3: CASARRDRVGANVLTF

D: TRBD2
J: TRBJ2-7
size: NA
V: TRBV5-4
DNA: TGTGCCAGCAGCCGGGGACTAGCGACCTCCTCCTACGAGCAGTACTTC
CDR3: CASSRGLATSSYEQYF